Sequencing of this T cell receptor beta chain was carried out in a study of blood T cell repertoires in COVID-19. The wider study: Sample material is recorded as cDNA or gDNA derived from T cells, B-cell-depleted T cells, or PBMCs.

All enrollees were roughly 18 to 89 years old and from around 25 US areas. Recovered status in Cohort 3 required two negative PCRs, clearance, or symptom resolution. The J segment lost 4 bases and the V segment lost 3 bases, leaving 8 bases of the junction unmatched. The CDR3 covers 15 residues. Germline CDR1 and CDR2: MNHEY and SVGEGT. Authors' processing steps: For nucleated cells, counts were estimated from reference gene primer amplification. This table comes from immunoSEQ multiplex PCR, and its TCRdb copy is limited to in-frame clones, with some not included. The V and J calls and clone size are taken from that table; D and trimming were inferred from the DNA. The data contain roughly 330,000 clones, around 87% of them singletons.

The chain combines TRBV6-2 or TRBV6-3 with TRBJ1-2, with TRBD1 matching 7 bases. Sequenced sample: PBMCs or T cells enriched from blood (not recorded which). The origin of this receptor is a woman in her twenties or thirties who had recovered from COVID-19. The CDR3 DNA follows: TGTGCCAGCAGTTATATTCGACAGGGCCGCTATGGCTACACCTTC. Residues: CASSYIRQGRYGYTF.